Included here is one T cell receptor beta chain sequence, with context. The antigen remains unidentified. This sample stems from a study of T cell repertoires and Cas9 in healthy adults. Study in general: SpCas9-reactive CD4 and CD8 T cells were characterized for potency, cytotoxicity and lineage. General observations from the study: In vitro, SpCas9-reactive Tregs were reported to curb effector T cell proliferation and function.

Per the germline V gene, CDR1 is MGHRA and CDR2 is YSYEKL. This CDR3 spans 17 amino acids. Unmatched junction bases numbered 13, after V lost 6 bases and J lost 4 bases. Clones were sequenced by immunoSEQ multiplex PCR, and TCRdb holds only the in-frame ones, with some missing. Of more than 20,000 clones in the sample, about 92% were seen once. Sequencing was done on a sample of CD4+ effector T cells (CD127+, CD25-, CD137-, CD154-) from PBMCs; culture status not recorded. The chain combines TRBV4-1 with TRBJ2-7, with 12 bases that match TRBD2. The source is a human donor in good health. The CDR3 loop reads CASSSSGGVRSEYEQYF. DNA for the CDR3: TGCGCCAGCAGTTCTAGCGGGGGGGTGAGGTCGGAATACGAGCAGTACTTC.